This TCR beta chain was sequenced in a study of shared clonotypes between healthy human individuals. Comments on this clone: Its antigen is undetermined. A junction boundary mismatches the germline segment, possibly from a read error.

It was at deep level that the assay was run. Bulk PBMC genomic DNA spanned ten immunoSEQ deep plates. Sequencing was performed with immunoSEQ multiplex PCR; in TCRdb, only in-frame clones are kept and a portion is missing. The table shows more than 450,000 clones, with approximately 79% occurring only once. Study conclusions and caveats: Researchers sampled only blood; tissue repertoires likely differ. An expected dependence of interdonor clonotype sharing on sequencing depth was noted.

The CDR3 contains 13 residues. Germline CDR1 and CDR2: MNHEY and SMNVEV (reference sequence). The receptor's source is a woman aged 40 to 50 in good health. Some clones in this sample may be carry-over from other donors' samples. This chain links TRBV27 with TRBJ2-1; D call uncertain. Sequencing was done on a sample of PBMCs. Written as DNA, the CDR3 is TGTGCCAGCAGTTTGGGCTCCTCCAATGAGCAGTTCTTC. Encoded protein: CASSLGSSNEQFF.